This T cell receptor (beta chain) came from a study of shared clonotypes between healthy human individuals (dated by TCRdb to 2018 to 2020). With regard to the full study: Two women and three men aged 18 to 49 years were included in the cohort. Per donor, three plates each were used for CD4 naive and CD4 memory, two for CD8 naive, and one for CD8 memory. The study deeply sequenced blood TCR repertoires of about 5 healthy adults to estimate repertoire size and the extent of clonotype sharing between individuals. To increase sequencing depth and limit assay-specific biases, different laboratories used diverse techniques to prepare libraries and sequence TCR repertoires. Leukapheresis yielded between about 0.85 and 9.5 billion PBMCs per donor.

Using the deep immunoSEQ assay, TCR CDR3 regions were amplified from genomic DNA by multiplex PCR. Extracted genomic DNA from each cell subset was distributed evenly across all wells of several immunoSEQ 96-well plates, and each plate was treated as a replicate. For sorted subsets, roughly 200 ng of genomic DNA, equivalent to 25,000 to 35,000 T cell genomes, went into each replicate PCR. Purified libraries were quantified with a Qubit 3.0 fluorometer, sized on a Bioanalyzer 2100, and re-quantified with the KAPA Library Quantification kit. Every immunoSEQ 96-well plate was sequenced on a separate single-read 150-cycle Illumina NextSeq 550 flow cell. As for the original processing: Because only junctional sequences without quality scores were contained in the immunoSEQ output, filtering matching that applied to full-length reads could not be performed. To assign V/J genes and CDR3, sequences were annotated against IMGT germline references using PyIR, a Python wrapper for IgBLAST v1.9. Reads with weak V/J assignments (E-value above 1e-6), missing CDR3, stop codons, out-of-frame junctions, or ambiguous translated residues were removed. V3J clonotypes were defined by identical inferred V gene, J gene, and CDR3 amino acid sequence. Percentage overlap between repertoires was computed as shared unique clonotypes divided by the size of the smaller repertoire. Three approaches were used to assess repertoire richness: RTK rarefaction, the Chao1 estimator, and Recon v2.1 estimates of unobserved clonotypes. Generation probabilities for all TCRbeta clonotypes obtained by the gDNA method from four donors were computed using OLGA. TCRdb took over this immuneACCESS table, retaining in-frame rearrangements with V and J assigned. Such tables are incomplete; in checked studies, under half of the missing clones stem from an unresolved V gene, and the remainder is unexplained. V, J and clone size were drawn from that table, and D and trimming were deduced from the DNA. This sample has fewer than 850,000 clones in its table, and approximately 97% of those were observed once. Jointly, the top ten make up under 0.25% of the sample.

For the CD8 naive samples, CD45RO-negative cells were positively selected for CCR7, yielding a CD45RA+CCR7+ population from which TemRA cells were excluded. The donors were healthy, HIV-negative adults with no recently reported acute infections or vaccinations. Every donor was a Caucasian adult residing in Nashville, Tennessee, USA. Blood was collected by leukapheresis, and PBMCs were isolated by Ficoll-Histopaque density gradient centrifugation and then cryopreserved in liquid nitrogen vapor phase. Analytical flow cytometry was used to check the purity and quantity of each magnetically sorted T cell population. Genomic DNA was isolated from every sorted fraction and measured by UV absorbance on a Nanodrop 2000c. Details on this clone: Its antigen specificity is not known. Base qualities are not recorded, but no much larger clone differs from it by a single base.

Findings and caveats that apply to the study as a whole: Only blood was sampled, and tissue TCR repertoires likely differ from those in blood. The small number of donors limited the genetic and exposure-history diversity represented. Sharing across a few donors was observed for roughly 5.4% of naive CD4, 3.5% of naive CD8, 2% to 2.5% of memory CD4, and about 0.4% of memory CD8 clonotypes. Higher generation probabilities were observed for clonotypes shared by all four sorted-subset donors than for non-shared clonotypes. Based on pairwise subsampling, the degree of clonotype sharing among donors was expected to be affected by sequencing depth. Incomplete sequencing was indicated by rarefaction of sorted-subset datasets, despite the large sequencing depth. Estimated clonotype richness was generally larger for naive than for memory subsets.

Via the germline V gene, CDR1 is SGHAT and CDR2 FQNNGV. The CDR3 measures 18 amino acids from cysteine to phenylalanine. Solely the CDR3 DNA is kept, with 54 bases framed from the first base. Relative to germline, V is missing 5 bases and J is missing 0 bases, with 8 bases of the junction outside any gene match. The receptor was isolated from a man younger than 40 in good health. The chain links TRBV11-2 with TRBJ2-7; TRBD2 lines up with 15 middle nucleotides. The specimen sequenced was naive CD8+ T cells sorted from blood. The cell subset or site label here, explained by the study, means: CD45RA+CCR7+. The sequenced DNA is TGTGCCAGCAGCCAGGGGACTAGCGGGAGGTCAAGCTCCTACGAGCAGTACTTC. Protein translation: CASSQGTSGRSSSYEQYF.